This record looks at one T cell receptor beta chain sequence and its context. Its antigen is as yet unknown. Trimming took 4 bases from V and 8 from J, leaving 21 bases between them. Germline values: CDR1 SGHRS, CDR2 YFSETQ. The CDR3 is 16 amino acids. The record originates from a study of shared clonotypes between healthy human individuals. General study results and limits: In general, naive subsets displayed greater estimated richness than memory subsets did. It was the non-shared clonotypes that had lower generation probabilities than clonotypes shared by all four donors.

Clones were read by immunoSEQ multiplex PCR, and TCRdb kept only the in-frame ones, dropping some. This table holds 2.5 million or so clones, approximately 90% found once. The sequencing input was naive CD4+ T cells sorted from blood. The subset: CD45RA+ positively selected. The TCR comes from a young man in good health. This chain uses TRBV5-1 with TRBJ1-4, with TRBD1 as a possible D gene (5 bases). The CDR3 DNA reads TGCGCCAGCAGCCCGGGAGGGACGACCATGGTGGAAAAACTGTTTTTT. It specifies CASSPGGTTMVEKLFF.